The T cell receptor (beta chain) under discussion was sequenced for a study of T cells in Graves' hyperthyroidism and ophthalmopathy (dated by TCRdb to between 2018 and 2021). Background on the whole study: Peripheral blood samples were taken at the time of initial diagnosis, prior to any treatment. TCR V-J signatures able to tell the groups apart were searched for in a discovery cohort of around 95 patients, of whom around 43 had Graves' ophthalmopathy and around 57 had stable Graves' hyperthyroidism. Prospective prediction of ophthalmopathy was tested in an independent validation cohort of about 19 hyperthyroidism patients and some 17 patients who later progressed to ophthalmopathy. For training and testing, the 110 or so patients in the discovery cohort were randomly divided in a 7:3 ratio. Thyroid tissue and blood T-cell repertoires from more than 5 Graves' hyperthyroidism patients were also compared in the study. Following sampling, methimazole starting at 30 mg daily was given to hyperthyroidism patients, and high-dose intravenous methylprednisolone was given to ophthalmopathy patients. TCR Vbeta CDR3 sequencing of 135 peripheral blood samples (under 45 ophthalmopathy, around 80 hyperthyroidism and roughly 17 progressor patients) is reported in the paper. Broader findings and caveats from the paper: Blood samples also contained most of the expanded thyroid clonotypes (frequency above 0.001), which suggests that blood repertoires may reflect thyroid immune responses. Sample size was not statistically predetermined, and investigators were not blinded to group allocation. In cross-validation, a model built on a 13 V-J signature told ophthalmopathy apart from stable hyperthyroidism with 87.88% sensitivity and approximately 81% specificity, and in testing the same model reached 80%/75%. In validation, the model predicted progression to ophthalmopathy a median of approximately 6.6 months before onset, with approximately 71% sensitivity and about 72% specificity.

The TCR beta CDR3 regions were amplified from the RNA transcripts. The TCR CDR3 was subjected to a first round of RT-PCR using the HTBI primer set and the Qiagen OneStep RT-PCR kit. The libraries were constructed in a second round of multiplex PCR and then size-selected and purified. The libraries were sequenced on an Illumina HiSeq2000 using paired-end 100 bp reads. The original methods were these. SOAPnuke was used to process the raw data, with reads discarded if the reads contained adapters or uncalled bases, had a mean Phred below 15, or lacked an exact constant-primer or identifier match. High-quality paired reads were merged with COPE v1.2.5, and unique nucleotide sequences were defined as clonotypes. MiTCR v1.1 was used to align clonotypes to the IMGT TRBV, TRBD and TRBJ reference segments. The analysis included only V-J combinations with a frequency above 0.0001, which together covered roughly 99% of the repertoires. The TCS score was defined as F50 (clonal expansion) divided by E x V (chaos), with BLOSUM62-based TCRdist calculated between CDR3 peptides within each V-J. Welch's t-statistics and random forest reduced several hundred V-J features to 10 to 15, which were used in a naive Bayes classifier (R e1071). TCRdb itself trimmed the public reads at Q25 with fastp, ran MiXCR and retained productive beta chains. Rows are unified per CDR3 protein, each entry keeping the most common DNA and genes. The V and J calls were determined by TCRdb, not by the authors. The sample table contains approximately 420,000 distinct CDR3 sequences; only one count was recorded for approximately 15% of them. 5.3% of the sample goes to the ten largest clones.

With regard to this clonotype: Its antigen has not been determined. No per-base quality is available; no much larger clone lies one base away.

The germline V gene specifies MGHRA as CDR1 and YSYEKL as CDR2. The CDR3, from cysteine to phenylalanine, totals 16 residues. Of all the DNA, just the CDR3 is kept, 48 bases in frame from base 1. At the junction V is shortened by 1 base and J by 2 bases, with 12 bases in between. Graves' hyperthyroidism was defined as stable when no progression to ophthalmopathy occurred over 18 months of follow-up. Hyperthyroidism patients were newly diagnosed, with disease duration under 2 months, and aged 18 to 65 years. Any patient with an uncontrolled infection, another autoimmune disease, pregnancy or lactation was excluded. Clinical symptoms, serum thyroxine and TRAb, thyroid ultrasound, and orbital computed tomography formed the basis for the diagnoses. Ficoll-Paque density gradient centrifugation was used to isolate PBMCs from around 9.1 ml of fresh peripheral blood. Total RNA was extracted with Trizol reagent, and quality was checked on an Agilent 2100 Bioanalyzer.

What was sequenced was blood. Rearrangement joined TRBV4-1 to TRBJ2-1, with TRBD2 perhaps the D gene, on 6 matching bases. The receptor comes from a woman aged 18-29 years with Graves' hyperthyroidism. The nucleotide sequence is given as TGCGCCAGCAGCCAAGCAGTTAGCGGACCCTACAATGAGCAGTTCTTC. Its protein is CASSQAVSGPYNEQFF.